One sample yielded the 16 T cell receptor beta chains listed below, sequenced in a study of OX40 agonist ivuxolimab in advanced cancers. The protocol was immunoSEQ multiplex PCR, while the TCRdb copy is restricted to in-frame clones and leaves out a portion. The sample contains roughly 70,000 clones, 87% of which appear only once. The specimen comprised CD4+ or CD8+ T cells sorted from blood, sampled in a trial of the OX40 agonist ivuxolimab. All receptors come from an adult with an advanced solid tumor such as melanoma, head and neck, liver or kidney cancer.

V usage is TRBV29-1 and J usage is TRBJ2-1, with 14 bases lining up with TRBD2. The germline CDR1 and CDR2 sequences are SQVTM and ANQGSEA. The CDR3 length is 13 residues. V lost 3 bases to trimming and J lost 8 bases; unmatched junction nucleotides: 0. CDR3: CSVEGLAGDEQFF. CDR3 coding DNA: TGCAGCGTTGAGGGACTAGCGGGAGATGAGCAGTTCTTC.

With respect to this clone: At one of its ends the junction is not consistent with the germline gene, which may arise from a read error. The chain recombines TRBV6-5 with TRBJ2-2; 8 bases align to TRBD2. This CDR3 spans 13 amino acids. Germline CDR1 and CDR2: MNHEY and SVGAGI. The CDR3 nucleotides are TGTGCCAGCAGTATCCGGGCCGCGGGGGGGCTGTTTTTT. This gives the protein CASSIRAAGGLFF.

V usage is TRBV7-6 and J usage is TRBJ2-7, with 8 nucleotides matching TRBD1. This CDR3 contains 14 residues. The V gene end was trimmed by 2 bases and the J gene end by 3 bases; junction bases not matched to a gene: 3. Germline assignment: CDR1 SGHVS and CDR2 FNYEAQ. The CDR3 nucleotides read TGTGCCAGCAGCTTATCAGGACAGGGCTACGAGCAGTACTTC. It yields the protein CASSLSGQGYEQYF. Variable domain in full (rest from reference TRBV7-6 and TRBJ2-7): GAGVSQSPRYKVTKRGQDVALRCDPISGHVSLYWYRQALGQGPEFLTYFNYEAQQDKSGLPNDRFSAERPEGSISTLTIQRTEQRDSAMYRCASSLSGQGYEQYFGPGTRLTVT.

This clone was seen only a few times. This sequence joins TRBV30 and TRBJ2-2, with no clear D. The V gene lost 4 bases and the J gene lost 3 bases, with 12 bases spanning the gap. CDR3 length equals 14 residues. Germline loops: CDR1 GTSNPN, CDR2 SVGIG (reference sequence). CDR3 loop: CAWTRLSYTGELFF. DNA for the CDR3: TGTGCCTGGACCCGCCTGTCCTACACCGGGGAGCTGTTTTTT.

V gene TRBV7-3 combines with J gene TRBJ2-1; D is unresolved. The CDR3 is 13 residues long. Trimming took off 4 bases at V and 5 bases at J, with 9 bases between the two ends. CDR1 and CDR2 from the germline V gene are SGHTA and FQGTGA. Here the CDR3 reads CASSSSMDNEQFF. CDR3 coding DNA: TGTGCCAGCAGCTCGAGTATGGACAATGAGCAGTTCTTC. The full variable domain, completed using reference TRBV7-3 and TRBJ2-1, is GAGVSQTPSNKVTEKGKYVELRCDPISGHTALYWYRQSLGQGPEFLIYFQGTGAADDSGLPNDRFFAVRPEGSVSTLKIQRTERGDSAVYLCASSSSMDNEQFFGPGTRLTVL.

Only one count was recorded for this clone. The genes are TRBV5-1 and TRBJ1-1, with a tentative D call TRBD1 (5 bases). CDR3 length: 14 residues. The germline V gene encodes CDR1 SGHRS and CDR2 YFSETQ. V lost 0 bases and J 1 base, leaving 7 bases between the germline ends. As DNA, the CDR3 is TGCGCCAGCAGCTTGGCCGGACAGAACACTGAAGCTTTCTTT. This codes for CASSLAGQNTEAFF.

This chain uses TRBV11-2 with TRBJ2-6; no definite D call. Trimming pared 8 bases from V and 2 bases from J, leaving 10 bases between. In germline, CDR1 is SGHAT, CDR2 FQNNGV. This CDR3 spans 14 amino acids. As DNA, the CDR3 is TGTGCCAGCGCGATGGGAACTGGGGCCAACGTCCTGACTTTC. Protein product: CASAMGTGANVLTF. Drawing the rest from reference TRBV11-2 and TRBJ2-6, the complete variable domain is EAGVAQSPRYKIIEKRQSVAFWCNPISGHATLYWYQQILGQGPKLLIQFQNNGVVDDSQLPKDRFSAERLKGVDSTLKIQPAKLEDSAVYLCASAMGTGANVLTFGAGSRLTVL.

This clone was counted a few times. The gene calls are TRBV6-5 and TRBJ1-5; perhaps TRBD1 as D (6 bases). This CDR3 spans 13 amino acids. Trimming cost V 6 bases and J 4 bases, with 10 bases left between them. CDR1 MNHEY and CDR2 SVGAGI come from the germline V gene. DNA of the CDR3: TGTGCCAGCAGACGGACAGTGAATCAGCCCCAGCATTTT. Translation gives CASRRTVNQPQHF.

V is TRBV19 and J is TRBJ2-3, with TRBD2 identical over 10 bases. The CDR3 is 15 amino acids. The germline CDR1 and CDR2 sequences are LNHDA and SQIVND (reference sequence). The ends lost 5 bases at V and 2 bases at J; junction bases unmatched: 4. In DNA form, the CDR3 reads TGTGCCAGTAGTCAGCGGGAGGGTAACACAGATACGCAGTATTTT. Its translation: CASSQREGNTDTQYF.

The rearrangement uses TRBV5-1 and TRBJ2-5, with TRBD2 as a possible D gene (5 bases). The germline V gene has CDR1 SGHRS and CDR2 YFSETQ. Trimming removed 0 bases from V and 2 bases from J, with 11 bases in between. The CDR3 is 15 amino acids. The CDR3 sequence is CASSLAGVTQETQYF. Here the CDR3 DNA reads TGCGCCAGCAGCTTGGCCGGGGTAACTCAAGAGACCCAGTACTTC.

The V gene is TRBV28, the J gene TRBJ1-5; D is ambiguous. V lost 5 bases, J lost 3 bases, and 5 bases lay in between. The CDR3 sequence is 12 residues long. Germline V gene data show CDR1 as MDHEN and CDR2 as SYDVKM. In nucleotides, the CDR3 is TGTGCCAGCAGTCCCGCCAATCAGCCCCAGCATTTT. Protein sequence: CASSPANQPQHF.

V is TRBV4-1 and J is TRBJ1-2; the match to TRBD1 covers 8 bases. The CDR3 contains 15 residues. The V gene's germline CDR1 is MGHRA and CDR2 YSYEKL. V shed 6 bases and J 5 bases; nucleotides not matched to a gene: 11. CDR3 protein: CASSRQDRVIYGYTF. The DNA of the CDR3 is TGCGCCAGCAGTCGACAGGACAGGGTCATATATGGCTACACCTTC.

The CDR3 protein is CAWGPFTDTQYF. The CDR3 DNA reads TGTGCCTGGGGGCCCTTCACAGATACGCAGTATTTT. The gene calls are TRBV30 and TRBJ2-3; D ambiguous. CDR3 length: 12 residues. Looked up from germline, CDR1 is GTSNPN and CDR2 is SVGIG (reference sequence). The ends were cut back, 5 bases at V and 2 bases at J, with 8 bases in the middle.

The V gene is TRBV18, the J gene TRBJ2-1; 14 nucleotides align to TRBD2. V shed 5 bases, J shed 9 bases, and the junction held 9 bases outside the gene matches. Germline loops: CDR1 KGHSH, CDR2 LQKENI. The CDR3 has 16 residues. This chain's CDR3 is CASSSPGLAGVGEQFF. The CDR3 bases are TGTGCCAGCTCAAGTCCGGGACTAGCGGGAGTAGGTGAGCAGTTCTTC.

The V and J genes are TRBV5-4 and TRBJ2-6, with no clear D. Germline assignment: CDR1 SGHNT and CDR2 YYREEE (reference sequence). This CDR3 comprises 15 residues. Trimming stripped 4 bases from V and 2 bases from J, with 10 bases between. CDR3 protein: CASSLPGAGANVLTF. CDR3 DNA sequence: TGTGCCAGCAGCCTCCCAGGCGCTGGGGCCAACGTCCTGACTTTC.

V is TRBV9 and J is TRBJ1-2; D is uncertain. Germline values: CDR1 SGDLS, CDR2 YYNGEE. This CDR3 has 13 residues. Trimming stripped 0 bases from V and 8 bases from J, with 11 bases between. CDR3 sequence reads: CASSVDGKQGYTF. DNA of the CDR3: TGTGCCAGCAGCGTAGACGGGAAACAGGGCTACACCTTC.